The subject of this entry is one TCR beta chain. Antigen: not known. This CDR3 is built from 14 residues. V lost 5 bases to trimming and J lost 3 bases, with 8 bases between them. The germline CDR1 and CDR2 sequences are KGHSH and LQKENI. This specimen belongs to a study of lymphopenia after photon versus proton radiotherapy. Points from the study as a whole: Post-nadir diversity loss with photons came from oligoclonal expansion, particularly CD8+ Temra cells. Photon-treated patients lost naive T cells and TCR diversity; proton-treated stayed stable. In patients who died, overall survival fell as post-nadir TCR diversity dropped more.

Sequencing was performed with immunoSEQ multiplex PCR; in TCRdb, only in-frame clones are kept and a portion is missing. The sample has around 70,000 clones, approximately 91% seen once. Sequences were derived from peripheral blood, sampled from a patient treated with photon-based radiotherapy. The V and J genes are TRBV18 and TRBJ2-6; D may be TRBD1 (6 bases). The sequence was collected from a woman in her seventies with pancreatic cancer. CDR3 amino acids: CASSRGGGANVLTF. CDR3 coding DNA: TGTGCCAGCTCAAGAGGGGGTGGGGCCAACGTCCTGACTTTC.